What follows are 8 T cell receptor beta chains derived from one specimen sequenced in a study of metastatic and nonmetastatic thyroid tumors. TCRdb re-analyzed the PCR reads through MiXCR. The sample gives about 40,000 clones, over 15% of which show up once; around 13% is in the top ten. Until they underwent thyroid surgery, no patient had received any treatment. What was sequenced was tumor tissue. These receptors came from a female donor with papillary thyroid cancer or a benign thyroid nodule (not recorded which). Some clones in this sample may be carry-over from other donors' samples.

This clone has just a few counts. A much larger clone sits a single nucleotide away, making a read error possible. Distinct nucleotide sequences in the sample also encode this CDR3. This sequence joins TRBV29-1 and TRBJ2-7, with D possibly TRBD2 on 6 matching bases. From germline, CDR1 is SQVTM and CDR2 ANQGSEA. The CDR3 extends over 14 amino acids. Trimming shortened V by 4 bases and J by 2 bases, and 15 bases separated the two germline ends. The CDR3 spells CSVARGLGTYEQYF. CDR3 coding DNA: TGCAGCGTTGCGCGGGGCCTTGGGACCTACGAGCAGTACTTC.

In its sample, this clone was seen a few times. Sequence at one end of the junction differs from germline and may be a read error. Other DNA sequences in this specimen translate into the identical CDR3. This chain uses TRBV2 with TRBJ2-4; D possibly corresponds to TRBD1 (6 bases). Germline V CDR1 and CDR2: SNHLY, FYNNEI. This CDR3 has 15 amino acids. CDR3 nucleotides: TGTGCTAGCAGGTCCCAGGGGTTTGTGGGGAACATTCAGTACTTC. The encoded protein is CASRSQGFVGNIQYF.

This clone showed up many times. The junction departs from germline at one end; a sequencing error may be responsible. At the DNA level, this CDR3 is encoded by other sequences in the same sample as well. The chain joins TRBV6-6 to TRBJ2-1, with 10 bases identical to TRBD2. This CDR3 comprises 20 residues. From germline, CDR1 is MNHNY and CDR2 SVGAGI (reference sequence). In DNA, the CDR3 is TGTGCCAGCAGTTCGGTAATGAGTCGGGGTAGCGGGAGGTTCTACAATGAGCAATTCTTC. Translation gives CASSSVMSRGSGRFYNEQFF.

This clone was recorded many times. J is TRBJ2-7 and V is TRBV15; 7 positions agree with TRBD1. CDR3 length: 15 residues. V lost 1 base and J lost 3; bases outside the gene matches: 6. Germline V gene sequence: CDR1 LNHNV, CDR2 YYDKDF (reference sequence). The CDR3 DNA is TGTGCCACCAGCAGAGGGACAGGTGAACTCTACGAGCAGTACTTC. It translates to CATSRGTGELYEQYF.

The chain links TRBV24-1 to TRBJ1-5; D is unresolved. V was cut by 4 bases and J by 2 bases, with 11 bases left in between. CDR1 is KGHDR and CDR2 is SFDVKD in the germline V gene. The CDR3 spans 15 residues. The CDR3 region is CATSEGSKGNQPQHF. The CDR3 DNA follows: TGTGCCACCAGTGAGGGGAGTAAGGGCAATCAGCCCCAGCATTTT.

In this sample, this clone turned up a few times. This may be a read error, as it is one base from a much larger clone. V is TRBV29-1 and J is TRBJ2-7; TRBD1 is a possible D gene (6 bases). The germline V gene encodes CDR1 SQVTM and CDR2 ANQGSEA. This CDR3 spans 13 amino acids. The ends were cut back, 6 bases at V and 3 bases at J, with 15 bases in the middle. The CDR3 coding sequence is TGCAGCGTCCTAGGGGTACAGGGCTACGAGCAGTACTTC. Translation gives CSVLGVQGYEQYF.

A note on this clone: One end of the junction does not line up with germline, which may come from a read error. CDR3 region: CASSLQWRSPLHF. In DNA, the CDR3 is TGTGCCAGTAGTTTGCAGTGGCGATCACCCCTCCACTTT. The chain employs TRBV6-2 or TRBV6-3 and TRBJ1-6; D unclear. CDR1 is MNHEY, CDR2 SVGEGT, per germline. The CDR3 is 13 amino acids.

This clone was observed at least ten times. The genes are TRBV5-1 and TRBJ1-2, with TRBD1 matching 7 bases. This CDR3 is 14 amino acids long. Germline CDR1 and CDR2: SGHRS and YFSETQ. V lost 4 bases and J lost 2; bases outside the gene matches: 5. CDR3 sequence reads: CASSPGQLNYGYTF. The CDR3 nucleotides read TGCGCCAGCAGCCCGGGACAGTTAAACTATGGCTACACCTTC.